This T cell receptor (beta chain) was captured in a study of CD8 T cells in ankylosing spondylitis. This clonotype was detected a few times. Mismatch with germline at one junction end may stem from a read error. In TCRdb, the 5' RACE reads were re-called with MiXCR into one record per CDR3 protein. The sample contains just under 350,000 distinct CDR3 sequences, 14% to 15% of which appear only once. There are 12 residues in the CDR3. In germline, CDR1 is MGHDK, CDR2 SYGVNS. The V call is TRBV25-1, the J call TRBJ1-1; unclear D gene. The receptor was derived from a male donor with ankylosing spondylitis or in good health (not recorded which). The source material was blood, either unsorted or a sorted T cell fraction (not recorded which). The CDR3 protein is CASSDVKTEAFF. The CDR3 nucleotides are TGTGCCAGCAGTGACGTGAAAACTGAAGCTTTCTTT.